These 26 T cell receptor beta chains share one sample of origin, sequenced in a study of stem cell transplantation in POMP-related autoinflammatory disease. This table comes from immunoSEQ multiplex PCR, and its TCRdb copy is limited to in-frame clones, with some not included. The data contain about 8,900 clones, roughly nine tenths of them singletons. General study findings and limits: Patients with PRAID showed a restricted number of unique TRB V-J gene pairings. A trend toward lower repertoire diversity and greater clonality appeared in every analyzed T-cell subset of PRAID patients.

These receptors' antigens are unknown. The source was CD8+ T cells from PBMCs, collected before stem cell transplantation. All receptors derive from a human donor with POMP-related autoinflammation and immune dysregulation (PRAID).

The chain combines TRBV9 with TRBJ1-2; D unclear. CDR1 is SGDLS, CDR2 YYNGEE, per germline. This CDR3 region has 14 residues. V lost 3 bases and J lost 1, with 10 bases in between. CDR3 sequence (DNA): TGTGCCAGCAGCGACAGTAGGAGTAACTATGGCTACACCTTC. It translates to CASSDSRSNYGYTF.

CDR3 nucleotide sequence: TGTGCCAGCAGCGTAGATCCCGACAGGCAGTATAATTCACCCCTCCACTTT. It is translated as CASSVDPDRQYNSPLHF. The V and J genes are TRBV9 and TRBJ1-6, with a tentative D call TRBD1 (6 bases). This CDR3 region has 17 residues. Deletions cut 0 bases from V and 4 bases from J, with 14 bases between. CDR1 is SGDLS and CDR2 is YYNGEE in the germline V gene.

This rearrangement joins TRBV7-9 to TRBJ1-1; D is perhaps TRBD1 (5 bases). This CDR3 contains 13 residues. Germline V gene data show CDR1 as SEHNR and CDR2 as FQNEAQ (reference sequence). Trimming took 8 bases from V and 0 from J, leaving 10 bases between them. The DNA for the CDR3 is TGTGCCAGCGGGGACCGCATGAACACTGAAGCTTTCTTT. Translating gives CASGDRMNTEAFF.

The chain carries TRBV6-8 and TRBJ2-3; the match to TRBD1 covers 7 bases. CDR1 MNHGY and CDR2 SAAAGT come from the germline V gene. This CDR3 is 15 amino acids long. V was pared by 4 bases and J by 0 bases, with 4 bases of the junction left unmatched. As DNA, the CDR3 is TGTGCCAGCAGTTGGCCGGGACAGAGCACAGATACGCAGTATTTT. Translating it yields CASSWPGQSTDTQYF.

This chain uses TRBV5-6 with TRBJ2-5, with TRBD1 identical over 7 bases. V shed 4 bases and J 2 bases; nucleotides not matched to a gene: 11. The CDR3 totals 16 residues. The germline V gene has CDR1 SGHDT and CDR2 YYEEEE. CDR3 in DNA: TGTGCCAGCAGCGTCCTCGCCGGGACAGTTCAAGAGACCCAGTACTTC. Protein sequence: CASSVLAGTVQETQYF.

J is TRBJ1-1 and V is TRBV6-5; D not certain. V lost 6 bases, J lost 0 bases, and 5 bases lay in between. This CDR3 is 12 amino acids long. Germline assignment: CDR1 MNHEY and CDR2 SVGAGI. The chain's CDR3 is CASRDVNTEAFF. The CDR3 DNA reads TGTGCCAGCAGGGACGTGAACACTGAAGCTTTCTTT.

V usage is TRBV19 and J usage is TRBJ1-3; D gene unclear. There are 11 residues in the CDR3. Germline V gene sequence: CDR1 LNHDA, CDR2 SQIVND (reference sequence). Trimming removed 7 bases at V and 4 bases at J, with 5 bases between. CDR3 region: CASKFGNTIYF. CDR3 DNA sequence: TGTGCCAGTAAATTCGGAAACACCATATATTTT.

The rearrangement uses TRBV2 and TRBJ2-7; TRBD1 matches 11 bases. From germline, CDR1 is SNHLY and CDR2 FYNNEI. V trimming: 6 bases; J trimming: 5 bases; junction bases outside the gene matches: 3. The CDR3 has 13 residues. CDR3 nucleotide sequence: TGTGCCAGCAGCGGGACAGGGGGTGACGAGCAGTACTTC. As protein: CASSGTGGDEQYF.

The chain recombines TRBV21-1 with TRBJ2-7; TRBD1, as called in the table, went unchecked against the DNA. TRBV21-1 is a pseudogene segment. This CDR3 is built from 17 residues. The CDR3 sequence: CASSKVPADRRGYEQYF. The CDR3 DNA reads TGTGCCAGCAGCAAAGTCCCCGCGGACAGGCGAGGCTACGAGCAGTACTTC.

This clone was counted once. The chain combines TRBV6-6 with TRBJ1-5, with no clear D. The CDR3 has 13 amino acids. Germline values: CDR1 MNHNY, CDR2 SVGAGI (reference sequence). Trimming removed 7 bases at V and 3 bases at J, with 10 bases between. The CDR3 loop is CASTWGDNQPQHF. CDR3 bases: TGTGCCAGCACTTGGGGAGACAATCAGCCCCAGCATTTT.

This chain joins TRBV11-2 and TRBJ2-1; TRBD2 matches 9 bases. The CDR3 spans 11 residues. V shed 1 base, J shed 15 bases, and the junction held 1 base outside the gene matches. CDR1 and CDR2 from the germline V gene are SGHAT and FQNNGV. The CDR3 is CASSLGREGFF. In DNA, the CDR3 is TGTGCCAGCAGCTTAGGGCGGGAGGGGTTCTTC.

The chain joins TRBV2 to TRBJ2-2; D is possibly TRBD2 (5 bases). CDR3 size: 15 residues. Per the germline V gene, CDR1 is SNHLY and CDR2 is FYNNEI. Trimming removed 5 bases at V and 2 bases at J, with 12 bases between. The CDR3 DNA is TGTGCCAGCAGTTATCCCCGGACTAACACCGGGGAGCTGTTTTTT. Its protein is CASSYPRTNTGELFF.

This clone is a singleton in its sample. CDR3 sequence (DNA): TGTGCCAGCAGCGCCCTGGCCGCGAAATCCATTATGAACACTGAAGCTTTCTTT. Protein sequence: CASSALAAKSIMNTEAFF. The genes are TRBV5-5 and TRBJ1-1, with D unresolved. V was shortened by 4 bases and J by 0 bases, with 22 bases between the two germline ends. Germline V gene lookup returns CDR1 SGHKS and CDR2 YYEKEE (reference sequence). The CDR3 runs to 18 residues.

The chain is built from TRBV7-9 and TRBJ1-4; no clear D gene. The V gene lost 3 bases and the J gene lost 8 bases, with 7 bases spanning the gap. The CDR3 is made up of 12 amino acids. CDR1 SEHNR and CDR2 FQNEAQ come from the germline V gene (reference sequence). The DNA for the CDR3 is TGTGCCAGCAGCTTCGAGGAAGAAAAACTGTTTTTT. This codes for CASSFEEEKLFF.

The chain combines TRBV13 with TRBJ2-5, with D maybe TRBD2 (8 bases). CDR3 size: 15 residues. Trimming removed 5 bases at V and 5 bases at J, with 18 bases between. From germline, CDR1 is PRHDT and CDR2 FYEKMQ (reference sequence). This CDR3 is CASSPTGGGVETQYF. DNA for the CDR3: TGTGCCAGCAGCCCCACGGGAGGGGGCGTTGAGACCCAGTACTTC.

Remarks on this clone: Distinct nucleotide sequences in the sample also encode this CDR3. This chain links TRBV9 with TRBJ1-3, with 7 bases lining up with TRBD1. The V and J ends lost 3 bases and 4 bases, in that order; junction bases with no gene match: 4. Germline CDR1 and CDR2: SGDLS and YYNGEE. The CDR3 spans 14 residues. CDR3 amino acids: CASSATGPGNTIYF. The CDR3 nucleotides read TGTGCCAGCAGCGCGACAGGGCCCGGAAACACCATATATTTT.

The chain uses TRBV19 and TRBJ1-2, with D possibly TRBD1 on 5 matching bases. Germline V gene lookup returns CDR1 LNHDA and CDR2 SQIVND (reference sequence). This CDR3 contains 15 residues. The V end was cut by 6 bases, the J end by 0 bases, with 14 bases between. CDR3 protein: CASRDLRGPNYGYTF. In nucleotides, the CDR3 is TGTGCCAGTAGGGACCTAAGGGGCCCTAACTATGGCTACACCTTC.

The chain has TRBV2 and TRBJ1-4, with D uncertain. Germline V gene sequence: CDR1 SNHLY, CDR2 FYNNEI. CDR3 length equals 13 residues. V was trimmed by 11 bases and J by 8 bases, leaving 18 bases between them. The CDR3 sequence: CAVPGPTREKLFF. As DNA, the CDR3 is TGTGCCGTCCCGGGCCCCACTCGGGAAAAACTGTTTTTT.

As concerns this clone: This specimen includes other DNA sequences encoding the same CDR3. The chain combines TRBV9 with TRBJ2-5; D assignment may be TRBD1 or TRBD2 (6 bases each). The CDR3 runs to 14 residues. Trimming left V 0 bases short and J 4 bases short, with 10 bases between. Germline V gene data show CDR1 as SGDLS and CDR2 as YYNGEE. The DNA of the CDR3 is TGTGCCAGCAGCGTAGAAGGGGGGCGAGAGACCCAGTACTTC. Translating it yields CASSVEGGRETQYF.

The chain couples TRBV18 to TRBJ2-3, with 8 bases identical to TRBD1. This CDR3 contains 19 residues. Germline loops: CDR1 KGHSH, CDR2 LQKENI. V was clipped by 5 bases and J by 9 bases; unmatched bases: 25. For the CDR3, the DNA is TGTGCCAGCTCATCTTTTTGGCCCCCGGGACAGGCACCAGATTGGACGCAGTATTTT. Translation: CASSSFWPPGQAPDWTQYF.

The chain uses TRBV19 and TRBJ2-7; D possibly uses TRBD1 or TRBD2 (5 bases each). Per the germline V gene, CDR1 is LNHDA and CDR2 is SQIVND (reference sequence). The CDR3 covers 15 residues. V shed 3 bases and J shed 2 bases, with 14 bases lying between them. CDR3 bases: TGTGCCAGTAGTATTGCCGTGGGGGACCCCTACGAGCAGTACTTC. It yields the protein CASSIAVGDPYEQYF. Combining the CDR3 with reference TRBV19 and TRBJ2-7 gives the whole variable domain DGGITQSPKYLFRKEGQNVTLSCEQNLNHDAMYWYRQDPGQGLRLIYYSQIVNDFQKGDIAEGYSVSREKKESFPLTVTSAQKNPTAFYLCASSIAVGDPYEQYFGPGTRLTVT.

The chain is built from TRBV2 and TRBJ1-6; 9 positions match TRBD1. Trimming removed 6 bases from V and 0 bases from J; junction bases left unmatched: 3. The CDR3 totals 16 residues. CDR1 and CDR2 (germline): SNHLY, FYNNEI. CDR3 bases: TGTGCCAGCAGCGACAGGGGGACCTCCTATAATTCACCCCTCCACTTT. It codes for CASSDRGTSYNSPLHF.

The CDR3 bases are TGTGCCAGCAGTACCGGACTAGCGAACACAGATACGCAGTATTTT. Translation gives CASSTGLANTDTQYF. The chain is built from TRBV6-5 and TRBJ2-3, with TRBD2 matching over 9 bases. Unmatched junction bases numbered 5, after V lost 5 bases and J lost 2 bases. Germline V gene lookup returns CDR1 MNHEY and CDR2 SVGAGI. The CDR3 consists of 15 residues.

The rearrangement uses TRBV6-1 and TRBJ2-1; D unclear. V dropped 3 bases and J dropped 6 bases, with 9 bases sitting between them. Germline CDR1 MNHNS, CDR2 SASEGT. CDR3 length: 13 amino acids. CDR3 DNA: TGTGCCAGCAGTGATATCTCTGGCAATGAGCAGTTCTTC. This encodes CASSDISGNEQFF.

V is TRBV5-1 and J is TRBJ2-5; 12 nucleotides agree with TRBD2. The CDR3 covers 16 residues. Germline CDR1 SGHRS, CDR2 YFSETQ. Germline trimming cut 4 bases from V and 5 bases from J; bases unmatched to any gene: 9. CDR3 loop: CASSPKTSGRVETQYF. The CDR3 DNA reads as TGCGCCAGCAGCCCTAAGACTAGCGGGAGAGTTGAGACCCAGTACTTC.

The V call is TRBV6-5, the J call TRBJ1-1; D possibly corresponds to TRBD1 (5 bases). Looked up from germline, CDR1 is MNHEY and CDR2 is SVGAGI. Trimming left V 5 bases short and J 3 bases short, with 10 bases between. This CDR3 has 13 amino acids. The chain's CDR3 is CASSELGDTEAFF. The CDR3 DNA reads TGTGCCAGCAGTGAATTAGGGGACACTGAAGCTTTCTTT.